One sample yielded the 32 T cell receptor beta chains listed below, sequenced in a study of PD-L1 blockade in urothelial cancer. Clones were sequenced by immunoSEQ multiplex PCR, and TCRdb holds only the in-frame ones, with some missing. The sample lists 50,000 to 75,000 clones, roughly four fifths seen once, with more than 1.5% in the top ten. Time point meaning: pretreatment peripheral blood. The sample in question was PBMCs, obtained around atezolizumab (anti-PD-L1) treatment. The receptors derive from a man between 65 and 85 years old with urothelial cancer.

The CDR3 sequence: CASSSGTSGRETYEQYF. The DNA of the CDR3 is TGTGCCAGCAGCAGTGGGACTAGCGGGAGGGAAACCTACGAGCAGTACTTC. This chain uses TRBV11-2 with TRBJ2-7; 16 positions agree with TRBD2. CDR1 and CDR2 from the germline V gene are SGHAT and FQNNGV. The CDR3 has 17 residues. J was trimmed by 2 bases and V by 5 bases; bases with no gene match: 6.

The gene calls are TRBV5-4 and TRBJ2-7; TRBD2 agrees at 12 bases. The germline V gene has CDR1 SGHNT and CDR2 YYREEE (reference sequence). The CDR3 contains 14 residues. This chain's CDR3 is CATRGLAGSYEQYF. Here the CDR3 DNA reads TGTGCTACCAGGGGACTAGCGGGTTCCTACGAGCAGTACTTC.

The rearrangement links TRBV28 to TRBJ1-1, with D possibly TRBD1 on 5 matching bases. Trimming removed 7 bases from V and 0 bases from J, with 18 bases in between. This CDR3 region has 16 residues. Germline-derived CDR1 and CDR2 are MDHEN and SYDVKM. The CDR3 nucleotides read TGTGCCAGCACAAACGGGGGGGTTCGCATGAACACTGAAGCTTTCTTT. This translates into CASTNGGVRMNTEAFF.

The CDR3 protein is CASSYPLTAYNEQFF. The CDR3 DNA sequence: TGTGCCAGCAGCTACCCACTGACAGCCTACAATGAGCAGTTCTTC. The rearrangement joins TRBV7-2 to TRBJ2-1; D is possibly TRBD1 (5 bases). The V end was cut by 4 bases, the J end by 2 bases, with 12 bases between. Germline lookup yields CDR1 SGHTA and CDR2 FQGNSA. The CDR3 is made up of 15 amino acids.

The chain is built from TRBV28 and TRBJ2-1; TRBD1 matches at 9 bases. J gave up 7 bases and V 5 bases, and 9 bases lay outside the gene matches. CDR1 MDHEN and CDR2 SYDVKM come from the germline V gene. There are 15 residues in the CDR3. The CDR3 DNA follows: TGTGCCAGCAGTATCTTGGACAGGGGAAGGAATGAGCAGTTCTTC. Translating gives CASSILDRGRNEQFF.

The rearrangement uses TRBV28 and TRBJ1-2; 8 bases line up with TRBD1. The CDR3 has 13 amino acids. The V and J ends lost 6 bases and 4 bases, in that order; junction bases with no gene match: 4. The germline gives CDR1 MDHEN, CDR2 SYDVKM. CDR3 bases: TGTGCCAGCAGCTCAGGGGGCACCTATGGCTACACCTTC. Translation gives CASSSGGTYGYTF.

The rearrangement uses TRBV5-5 and TRBJ2-2, with D possibly matching TRBD1 (6 bases). The CDR3 consists of 13 residues. The germline V gene encodes CDR1 SGHKS and CDR2 YYEKEE (reference sequence). Trimming cost V 4 bases and J 9 bases, with 13 bases left between them. DNA of the CDR3: TGTGCCAGCAGCCGGGACATATCGTGGGAGCTGTTTTTT. Amino acids: CASSRDISWELFF.

The chain links TRBV5-6 to TRBJ1-1, with 10 bases fitting TRBD1. This CDR3 comprises 15 residues. The V gene end was trimmed by 3 bases and the J gene end by 5 bases; junction bases not matched to a gene: 7. Germline CDR1 is SGHDT and CDR2 is YYEEEE. CDR3 nucleotides: TGTGCCAGCAGCTGGGACAGGGGTCGAAAAACTGAAGCTTTCTTT. Translation gives CASSWDRGRKTEAFF.

The rearrangement links TRBV11-3 to TRBJ2-5, with a tentative D call TRBD2 (7 bases). Germline V CDR1 and CDR2: SGHNT, YENEEA. The CDR3 length is 16 residues. V shed 0 bases and J shed 1 base, with 12 bases lying between them. The CDR3 DNA is TGTGCCAGCAGCTTAGAGGGGGGGCAGGCCCAAGAGACCCAGTACTTC. It translates to CASSLEGGQAQETQYF.

The chain uses TRBV5-1 and TRBJ2-7; D may be TRBD2 (6 bases). The germline CDR1 and CDR2 sequences are SGHRS and YFSETQ. The CDR3 loop spans 13 amino acids. V was shortened by 5 bases and J by 2 bases, with 11 bases between the two germline ends. The CDR3 bases are TGCGCCAGCAGAAGCGGGTGGACCTACGAGCAGTACTTC. Amino acids: CASRSGWTYEQYF. The full variable domain, its missing parts supplied by reference TRBV5-1 and TRBJ2-7, is KAGVTQTPRYLIKTRGQQVTLSCSPISGHRSVSWYQQTPGQGLQFLFEYFSETQRNKGNFPGRFSGRQFSNSRSEMNVSTLELGDSALYLCASRSGWTYEQYFGPGTRLTVT.

The gene calls are TRBV7-2 and TRBJ1-5; D is uncertain. CDR3 length: 14 amino acids. V gave up 0 bases and J gave up 4 bases, with 7 bases separating them. Germline V CDR1 and CDR2: SGHTA, FQGNSA. The CDR3 reads CASSLANSNQPQHF. DNA for the CDR3: TGTGCCAGCAGCTTAGCTAACTCGAATCAGCCCCAGCATTTT.

This chain joins TRBV7-9 and TRBJ2-5, with 7 bases lining up with TRBD1. The CDR3 is made up of 14 amino acids. CDR1 is SEHNR, CDR2 FQNEAQ, per germline (reference sequence). J gave up 4 bases and V 7 bases, and 9 bases lay outside the gene matches. CDR3: CASTWTEGAETQYF. In DNA, the CDR3 is TGTGCCAGCACGTGGACAGAGGGGGCAGAGACCCAGTACTTC.

This sequence joins TRBV7-3 and TRBJ2-1, with D hard to call. V was cut by 1 base and J by 0 bases, with 13 bases left in between. This CDR3 contains 17 residues. Germline V gene sequence: CDR1 SGHTA, CDR2 FQGTGA. The CDR3: CASSLNSPSSSYNEQFF. The CDR3 bases are TGTGCCAGCAGCTTAAATAGTCCATCAAGCTCCTACAATGAGCAGTTCTTC.

This chain links TRBV7-9 with TRBJ2-1; D is uncertain. This CDR3 comprises 12 residues. V was clipped by 5 bases and J by 7 bases, with 9 bases between them. Germline V gene sequence: CDR1 SEHNR, CDR2 FQNEAQ (reference sequence). CDR3 nucleotides: TGTGCCAGCAGCCTAGTCGTGAATGAGCAGTTCTTC. This translates into CASSLVVNEQFF.

The V gene is TRBV5-4, the J gene TRBJ2-7; the D gene is possibly TRBD2 (6 bases). Germline assignment: CDR1 SGHNT and CDR2 YYREEE (reference sequence). V was trimmed by 2 bases and J by 3 bases, leaving 9 bases between them. The CDR3 totals 13 residues. CDR3 nucleotide sequence: TGTGCCAGCAGCTTCTCCGGGGGCTACGAGCAGTACTTC. It yields the protein CASSFSGGYEQYF.

The chain carries TRBV18 and TRBJ2-1, with 9 bases aligning to TRBD1. There are 14 residues in the CDR3. Trimming cost V 3 bases and J 8 bases; bases outside gene matches: 5. The germline V gene encodes CDR1 KGHSH and CDR2 LQKENI. CDR3 in DNA: TGTGCCAGCTCACCGGGACAGGGCTTCCATGAGCAGTTCTTC. This encodes CASSPGQGFHEQFF.

This chain connects TRBV7-2 to TRBJ2-3; D is unclear. The CDR3 runs 13 residues. V gave up 3 bases and J gave up 3 bases, with 7 bases separating them. Germline V lookup: CDR1 SGHTA, CDR2 FQGNSA. The CDR3 DNA reads TGTGCCAGCAGCTTCGCACAGACAGATACGCAGTATTTT. Protein: CASSFAQTDTQYF.

This chain links TRBV18 with TRBJ2-7, with a possible D match to TRBD2 (5 bases). V lost 5 bases, J lost 0 bases, and 8 bases lay in between. This CDR3 spans 13 amino acids. CDR1 and CDR2 from the germline V gene are KGHSH and LQKENI. CDR3 protein: CASSGTSSYEQYF. As DNA, the CDR3 is TGTGCCAGCTCAGGTACTAGCTCCTACGAGCAGTACTTC.

Points on this clone: Compared with germline, one end of the junction differs, possibly owing to a read error. The CDR3 DNA reads as TGTGCCAGCAGTGAATACGACAGGGAGCGGTTCTTC. Protein sequence: CASSEYDRERFF. J is TRBJ2-1 and V is TRBV6-1; TRBD1 matches at 7 bases. The CDR3 is made up of 12 amino acids. Germline V gives CDR1 MNHNS, CDR2 SASEGT.

This sequence joins TRBV6-5 and TRBJ2-6; D ambiguous. Trimming cost V 4 bases and J 0 bases, with 4 bases left between them. The CDR3 runs to 14 residues. The germline V gene has CDR1 MNHEY and CDR2 SVGAGI. The CDR3 DNA sequence: TGTGCCAGCAGTTCTAACTCTGGGGCCAACGTCCTGACTTTC. This sequence encodes CASSSNSGANVLTF.

This clone appeared a few times. V usage is TRBV6-5 and J usage is TRBJ1-1; D uncertain. CDR3 size: 13 residues. Germline V CDR1 and CDR2: MNHEY, SVGAGI. Between the trimmed V and J ends, which lost 5 bases and 3 bases, there was a span of 10 bases. Here the CDR3 DNA reads TGTGCCAGCAGTCCCCAGCGATACACTGAAGCTTTCTTT. It codes for CASSPQRYTEAFF.

The chain carries TRBV5-4 and TRBJ2-2, with 7 bases matching TRBD1. CDR3 size: 16 residues. J lost 2 bases, V lost 3 bases, and 7 bases had no gene match. Germline V gene data show CDR1 as SGHNT and CDR2 as YYREEE (reference sequence). In nucleotides, the CDR3 is TGTGCCAGCAGCTCCGCCGGGACAGACAACACCGGGGAGCTGTTTTTT. It codes for CASSSAGTDNTGELFF. The complete variable domain, with remaining parts taken from reference TRBV5-4 and TRBJ2-2, reads ETGVTQSPTHLIKTRGQQVTLRCSSQSGHNTVSWYQQALGQGPQFIFQYYREEENGRGNFPPRFSGLQFPNYSSELNVNALELDDSALYLCASSSAGTDNTGELFFGEGSRLTVL.

The V call is TRBV18, the J call TRBJ2-3, with 8 bases lining up with TRBD1. The CDR3 length is 15 residues. The trim removed 4 bases at V and 3 bases at J, leaving 6 bases unmatched. CDR1 and CDR2 (germline): KGHSH, LQKENI. The CDR3 here is CASSRNGQGTDTQYF. CDR3 DNA sequence: TGTGCCAGCTCACGAAATGGACAGGGAACAGATACGCAGTATTTT.

Details on this clone: Distinct nucleotide sequences in the sample also encode this CDR3. The J gene is TRBJ2-2, the V gene TRBV9; tentative D call: TRBD1 (6 bases). The CDR3 is 14 amino acids. Trimming took 2 bases from V and 1 from J, leaving 6 bases between them. CDR1 is SGDLS, CDR2 YYNGEE, per germline. In nucleotides, the CDR3 is TGTGCCAGCAGCGTGGGACAGAACACCGGGGAGCTGTTTTTT. It encodes CASSVGQNTGELFF. Full variable domain (outside the CDR3, taken from reference TRBV9 and TRBJ2-2): DSGVTQTPKHLITATGQRVTLRCSPRSGDLSVYWYQQSLDQGLQFLIQYYNGEERAKGNILERFSAQQFPDLHSELNLSSLELGDSALYFCASSVGQNTGELFFGEGSRLTVL.

There are many counts of this clone. This chain uses TRBV4-3 with TRBJ1-3; D gene ambiguous. The ends were cut back, 4 bases at V and 2 bases at J, with 18 bases in the middle. CDR3 length: 17 residues. Germline V gene sequence: CDR1 LGHNA, CDR2 YSLEER. The CDR3 region has the DNA TGCGCCAGCAGCCTACTGGACCCGGGGATTACTGGAAACACCATATATTTT. As protein: CASSLLDPGITGNTIYF.

The count of this clone is one. The rearrangement joins TRBV19 to TRBJ1-2; TRBD1 matches 8 bases. The CDR3 is 16 amino acids. The ends lost 6 bases at V and 1 base at J; junction bases unmatched: 10. The germline CDR1 and CDR2 sequences are LNHDA and SQIVND (reference sequence). CDR3 bases: TGTGCCAGTAGCTCCAGGGGGCAGGGCGTTAACTATGGCTACACCTTC. Residues: CASSSRGQGVNYGYTF.

The chain joins TRBV18 to TRBJ2-1; 8 bases fit TRBD2. Germline V gene lookup returns CDR1 KGHSH and CDR2 LQKENI. The ends lost 4 bases at V and 9 bases at J; junction bases unmatched: 11. CDR3 length: 15 residues. DNA for the CDR3: TGTGCCAGCTCACGACCATCTCTCCGGGAGGGTGAGCAGTTCTTC. Protein sequence: CASSRPSLREGEQFF. The full variable domain, completed using reference TRBV18 and TRBJ2-1, is NAGVMQNPRHLVRRRGQEARLRCSPMKGHSHVYWYRQLPEEGLKFMVYLQKENIIDESGMPKERFSAEFPKEGPSILRIQQVVRGDSAAYFCASSRPSLREGEQFFGPGTRLTVL.

The chain couples TRBV11-3 to TRBJ2-1; a weak D match, TRBD2 (7 bases). The length of the CDR3 is 13 residues. The V and J ends lost 11 bases and 12 bases respectively, with 23 bases between them. CDR1 is SGHNT and CDR2 is YENEEA in the germline V gene. The CDR3 reads CASGAGVADVQFF. The CDR3 bases are TGTGCCTCGGGGGCGGGAGTAGCGGATGTGCAGTTCTTC.

This rearrangement joins TRBV5-6 to TRBJ1-1, with unresolved D. The CDR3 has 14 residues. The germline V and J ends were trimmed by 5 bases and 6 bases, with 17 bases remaining between them. Looked up from germline, CDR1 is SGHDT and CDR2 is YYEEEE. CDR3 protein: CASREGSFSAEAFF. CDR3 nucleotides: TGTGCCAGCAGGGAAGGGTCCTTTAGCGCTGAAGCTTTCTTT.

The V and J genes are TRBV19 and TRBJ2-1; 9 bases line up with TRBD1. The J segment lost 4 bases and the V segment lost 6 bases, leaving 7 bases of the junction unmatched. The CDR3 loop spans 15 amino acids. CDR1 LNHDA and CDR2 SQIVND come from the germline V gene (reference sequence). The CDR3: CASSRTGDGYNEQFF. The CDR3 DNA sequence: TGTGCCAGTAGCAGGACAGGGGATGGGTACAATGAGCAGTTCTTC. The full variable domain, with the rest looked up from reference TRBV19 and TRBJ2-1, is DGGITQSPKYLFRKEGQNVTLSCEQNLNHDAMYWYRQDPGQGLRLIYYSQIVNDFQKGDIAEGYSVSREKKESFPLTVTSAQKNPTAFYLCASSRTGDGYNEQFFGPGTRLTVL.

The V call is TRBV6-5, the J call TRBJ2-1; the D gene is possibly TRBD1 (6 bases). The CDR3 has 12 amino acids. Germline V gene lookup returns CDR1 MNHEY and CDR2 SVGAGI. V was trimmed by 6 bases and J by 6 bases, leaving 9 bases between them. The CDR3 reads CASRDSFNEQFF. The DNA of the CDR3 is TGTGCCAGCAGGGACAGCTTCAATGAGCAGTTCTTC.

This clone has only a few counts. DNA of the CDR3: TGTGCCAGCAGCATTAGACAGGGGAACACCGGGGAGCTGTTTTTT. Translation: CASSIRQGNTGELFF. The J gene is TRBJ2-2, the V gene TRBV9; 7 nucleotides align to TRBD1. After removal of 4 bases from V and 1 base from J, the junction contained 4 bases not matched to a gene. Germline CDR1 SGDLS, CDR2 YYNGEE. This CDR3 is 15 amino acids long. Filled out from reference TRBV9 and TRBJ2-2, the complete variable domain reads DSGVTQTPKHLITATGQRVTLRCSPRSGDLSVYWYQQSLDQGLQFLIQYYNGEERAKGNILERFSAQQFPDLHSELNLSSLELGDSALYFCASSIRQGNTGELFFGEGSRLTVL.